Described below is a single T cell receptor (beta chain) sequence and its context. The data belong to a study of blood T cell repertoires in COVID-19. Study-wide context: The study drew acute and convalescent COVID-19 samples from the United States, Italy and Spain.

This CDR3 is 12 amino acids long. Germline-derived CDR1 and CDR2 are MNHEY and SMNVEV (reference sequence). V lost 5 bases, J lost 10 bases, and 12 bases lay in between. This table comes from immunoSEQ multiplex PCR, and its TCRdb copy is limited to in-frame clones, with some not included. The repertoire consists of over 120,000 clones, with around 81% occurring once and the leading ten covering over 8%. The TCR originated in a human donor in a cohort sampled during active COVID-19. What was sequenced was peripheral blood. V gene TRBV27 combines with J gene TRBJ2-1; D might be TRBD1 (6 bases). The CDR3 loop is CASSRTEGEQFF. CDR3 nucleotide sequence: TGTGCCAGCAGTCGGACAGAGGGCGAGCAGTTCTTC.